Below are 3 T cell receptor beta chains sequenced from a single sample in a study of blood T cell repertoires in COVID-19. Clones were sequenced by immunoSEQ multiplex PCR, and TCRdb holds only the in-frame ones, with some missing. The sample consists of about 200,000 clones, around nine tenths of them appearing once. The sequencing input was peripheral blood. The origin of the receptors is a man aged 50-60 years with COVID-19, enrolled during active disease.

This clone has more than one count but fewer than ten. V and J are TRBV5-1 and TRBJ2-4; D may be TRBD1 (5 bases). The V and J ends lost 0 bases and 2 bases respectively, with 6 bases between them. CDR1 is SGHRS, CDR2 YFSETQ, per germline. The CDR3 consists of 14 residues. The CDR3 protein is CASSLEGTKNIQYF. For the CDR3, the DNA is TGCGCCAGCAGCTTGGAGGGGACCAAAAACATTCAGTACTTC. Using reference TRBV5-1 and TRBJ2-4 for the parts outside the CDR3, the full variable domain is KAGVTQTPRYLIKTRGQQVTLSCSPISGHRSVSWYQQTPGQGLQFLFEYFSETQRNKGNFPGRFSGRQFSNSRSEMNVSTLELGDSALYLCASSLEGTKNIQYFGAGTRLSVL.

The chain joins TRBV4-2 to TRBJ2-1; 10 nucleotides agree with TRBD2. Trimming removed 1 base from V and 6 bases from J; junction bases left unmatched: 9. The CDR3 extends over 17 amino acids. Per germline, CDR1 LGHNA and CDR2 YNFKEQ. The CDR3 region has the DNA TGTGCCAGCAGCCAAGCGGCGTGGACTAGCGGTGCCAATGAGCAGTTCTTC. It specifies CASSQAAWTSGANEQFF.

This clone was recorded a few times. The chain employs TRBV7-9 and TRBJ2-7, with a weak D call TRBD1 (6 bases). There are 15 residues in the CDR3. Trimming stripped 4 bases from V and 0 bases from J, with 13 bases between. Germline CDR1 and CDR2: SEHNR and FQNEAQ (reference sequence). The CDR3 nucleotides are TGTGCCAGCAGCTCCGGACAGTTAAACTCCTACGAGCAGTACTTC. Translated: CASSSGQLNSYEQYF. The whole variable domain, remainder taken from reference TRBV7-9 and TRBJ2-7, is DTGVSQNPRHKITKRGQNVTFRCDPISEHNRLYWYRQTLGQGPEFLTYFQNEAQLEKSRLLSDRFSAERPKGSFSTLEIQRTEQGDSAMYLCASSSGQLNSYEQYFGPGTRLTVT.